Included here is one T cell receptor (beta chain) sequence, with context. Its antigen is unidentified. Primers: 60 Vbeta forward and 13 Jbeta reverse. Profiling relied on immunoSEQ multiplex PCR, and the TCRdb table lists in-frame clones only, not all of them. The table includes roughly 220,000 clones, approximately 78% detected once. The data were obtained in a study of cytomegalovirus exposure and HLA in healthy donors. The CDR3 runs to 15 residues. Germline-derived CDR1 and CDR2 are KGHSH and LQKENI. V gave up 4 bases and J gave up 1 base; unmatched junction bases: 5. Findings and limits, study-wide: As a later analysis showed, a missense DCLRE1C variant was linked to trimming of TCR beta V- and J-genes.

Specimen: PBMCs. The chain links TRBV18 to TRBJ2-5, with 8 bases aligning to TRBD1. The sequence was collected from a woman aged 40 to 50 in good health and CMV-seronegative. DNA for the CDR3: TGTGCCAGCTCACAGGGGACAGGACGCCAAGAGACCCAGTACTTC. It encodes CASSQGTGRQETQYF. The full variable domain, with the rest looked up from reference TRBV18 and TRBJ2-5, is NAGVMQNPRHLVRRRGQEARLRCSPMKGHSHVYWYRQLPEEGLKFMVYLQKENIIDESGMPKERFSAEFPKEGPSILRIQQVVRGDSAAYFCASSQGTGRQETQYFGPGTRLLVL.